The rows below give T cell receptor beta chains drawn from one sample of a study of T cell repertoires in cytomegalovirus infection. One entry per CDR3 protein, called by TCRdb with MiXCR from the reads. In the table there are about 450,000 distinct CDR3 sequences, roughly a third of which are singletons. Material: PBMCs. Receptors originate from a human donor in good health (CMV status not recorded). Some clones in this sample may be carry-over from other donors' samples. CDR3s include the opening cysteine and the closing phenylalanine or tryptophan. The D gene is left open where the match is weak. Clone size appears in some rows only: once, few, many, or a class for an expanded clone.

CDR3nt: TGTGCCAGCAGGCCCGTTTTTGGGGCAAACACTGAAGCTTTCTTT
CDR3aa: CASRPVFGANTEAFF
d_gene: NA
abundance: few
v_gene: TRBV2
j_gene: TRBJ1-1

CDR3nt: TGTGCCAGCAGCCTCGGGACCGAACAGCCCCAGCATTTT
CDR3aa: CASSLGTEQPQHF
d_gene: NA
abundance: NA
v_gene: TRBV14
j_gene: TRBJ1-5

CDR3nt: TGTGCCAGCCGACAGGGGGCCGGGGAGACCCAGTACTTC
CDR3aa: CASRQGAGETQYF
d_gene: TRBD1
abundance: few
v_gene: TRBV27
j_gene: TRBJ2-5

CDR3nt: TGTGCCAGCAGCTCGGCCGCCGCGGGGGTTCCCTCAGGGAAACTGTTTTTT
CDR3aa: CASSSAAAGVPSGKLFF
d_gene: NA
abundance: few
v_gene: TRBV11-2
j_gene: TRBJ1-4

CDR3nt: TGCAGCGTTTCAAACCGGGACAGGGGGCTCAATGAGCAGTTCTTC
CDR3aa: CSVSNRDRGLNEQFF
d_gene: TRBD1
abundance: NA
v_gene: TRBV29-1
j_gene: TRBJ2-1

CDR3nt: TGTGCCAGCAGCATACCCCGGGGCAGCCGAGAAAAACTGTTTTTT
CDR3aa: CASSIPRGSREKLFF
d_gene: NA
abundance: NA
v_gene: TRBV7-9
j_gene: TRBJ1-4

CDR3nt: TGCGCCAGCAGCTTGGTGGGACGCCCCAATGAGCAGTTCTTC
CDR3aa: CASSLVGRPNEQFF
d_gene: NA
abundance: NA
v_gene: TRBV5-1
j_gene: TRBJ2-1

CDR3nt: TGCAGTGCTCTGTTCTCTGGAAACACCATATATTTT
CDR3aa: CSALFSGNTIYF
d_gene: NA
abundance: NA
v_gene: TRBV20-1
j_gene: TRBJ1-3

CDR3nt: TGTGCCAGTACAGGGGGACCCTACGAGCAGTACTTC
CDR3aa: CASTGGPYEQYF
d_gene: TRBD1
abundance: many
v_gene: TRBV28
j_gene: TRBJ2-7

CDR3nt: TGTGCCAGCAGTCTCTCCGCCGGGACATCGCCGGTCCATGAGCAGTTCTTC
CDR3aa: CASSLSAGTSPVHEQFF
d_gene: NA
abundance: few
v_gene: TRBV6-8
j_gene: TRBJ2-1

CDR3nt: TGTGCCAGCAGGAAGACTAGCGGGGGGCCCCATACGCAGTATTTT
CDR3aa: CASRKTSGGPHTQYF
d_gene: TRBD2
abundance: NA
v_gene: TRBV2
j_gene: TRBJ2-3

CDR3nt: TGCAGTGCTTCTCACAGGTTATCTGGGGCCAACGTCCTGACTTTC
CDR3aa: CSASHRLSGANVLTF
d_gene: NA
abundance: NA
v_gene: TRBV20-1
j_gene: TRBJ2-6

CDR3nt: TGTGCCATCAGTGAGGGACAGGGAAACTACGAGCAGTACTTC
CDR3aa: CAISEGQGNYEQYF
d_gene: TRBD1
abundance: few
v_gene: TRBV10-3
j_gene: TRBJ2-7

CDR3nt: TGTGCCAGCAGCCAAGACCTGGACGTGCGTGGAAACACCATATATTTT
CDR3aa: CASSQDLDVRGNTIYF
d_gene: NA
abundance: few
v_gene: TRBV3-1
j_gene: TRBJ1-3

CDR3nt: TGTTCCTCCAGTTGGGCAGGGGAGCTGTTTTTT
CDR3aa: CSSSWAGELFF
d_gene: NA
abundance: few
v_gene: TRBV19
j_gene: TRBJ2-2

CDR3nt: TGTGCCAGGGAGGTCACAGATACGCAGTATTTT
CDR3aa: CAREVTDTQYF
d_gene: NA
abundance: NA
v_gene: TRBV2
j_gene: TRBJ2-3

CDR3nt: TGTGCCAGCAGTTACTCGATCCGGGCCTACGAGCAGTACTTC
CDR3aa: CASSYSIRAYEQYF
d_gene: NA
abundance: few
v_gene: TRBV6-6
j_gene: TRBJ2-7

CDR3nt: TGTGCCAGCAGCTTAGAGGTGAGCTCCTACGAGCCGTACTTC
CDR3aa: CASSLEVSSYEPYF
d_gene: NA
abundance: NA
v_gene: TRBV7-6
j_gene: TRBJ2-7

CDR3nt: TGTGCCAGAAGTAGTACAGGGGACTCTGTCTACACCTTC
CDR3aa: CARSSTGDSVYTF
d_gene: TRBD1
abundance: NA
v_gene: TRBV12-3/TRBV12-4
j_gene: TRBJ1-2

CDR3nt: TGCGCCAGCAGCCTTCTGACAGGGCTCTCTGGAAACACCATATATTTT
CDR3aa: CASSLLTGLSGNTIYF
d_gene: TRBD1
abundance: NA
v_gene: TRBV5-1
j_gene: TRBJ1-3

CDR3nt: TGTGCCAGCAGCTTTCTACAGGGCTCCTACAATGAGCAGTTCTTC
CDR3aa: CASSFLQGSYNEQFF
d_gene: NA
abundance: NA
v_gene: TRBV11-2
j_gene: TRBJ2-1

CDR3nt: TGTGCCAGCTCACCACGGGCGGGACCTATGAACACTGAAGCTTTCTTT
CDR3aa: CASSPRAGPMNTEAFF
d_gene: NA
abundance: NA
v_gene: TRBV18
j_gene: TRBJ1-1

CDR3nt: TGTGCCAGCAGCCAGGGTGGGGGGCGCACTTCACCCCTCCACTTT
CDR3aa: CASSQGGGRTSPLHF
d_gene: NA
abundance: NA
v_gene: TRBV7-8
j_gene: TRBJ1-6

CDR3nt: TGTGCCAGCAGCTTGTCGTTTGGATGGAGGACTGAAGCTTTCTTT
CDR3aa: CASSLSFGWRTEAFF
d_gene: NA
abundance: few
v_gene: TRBV11-2
j_gene: TRBJ1-1

CDR3nt: TGTGCCAGCAGCAGACCCGGACAGGGGGCAGGAGAGACCCAGTACTTC
CDR3aa: CASSRPGQGAGETQYF
d_gene: TRBD1
abundance: many
v_gene: TRBV7-2
j_gene: TRBJ2-5